Listed here are 4 T cell receptor beta chains from one sample, sequenced in a study of cytomegalovirus exposure and HLA in healthy donors. Researchers ran the PCR with 60 Vbeta and 13 Jbeta primers. TCRdb keeps only in-frame clones here, not all; method: immunoSEQ multiplex PCR. The sample shows about 140,000 clones, about 78% of them seen only once. Input material: PBMCs. The receptor set was obtained from a man aged 40-49 years in good health and CMV-seropositive.

This clone showed up just a few times. A far larger clone is one base from this, pointing to a likely read error. The chain is built from TRBV4-2 and TRBJ2-5; 7 nucleotides agree with TRBD2. The CDR3 spans 16 residues. Per the germline V gene, CDR1 is LGHNA and CDR2 is YNFKEQ. CDR3 DNA sequence: TGTGCCAGCAGTCCCGAGTTGGGCGGGAGAGTAGAGCCCCAGTACTTC. Its translation: CASSPELGGRVEPQYF.

CDR3 nucleotides: TGTGCCAGCAGCTCGCCAGGGGCAACTGAAGCTTTCTTT. This encodes CASSSPGATEAFF. This chain links TRBV5-4 with TRBJ1-1; D possibly corresponds to TRBD1 (6 bases). The CDR3 loop spans 13 amino acids. Germline lookup yields CDR1 SGHNT and CDR2 YYREEE (reference sequence). V lost 3 bases and J lost 5, with 11 bases in between.

V and J are TRBV6-5 and TRBJ1-2; weak D call: TRBD1 (5 bases). The CDR3 has 16 residues. Trimming left V 0 bases short and J 6 bases short, with 17 bases between. Germline assignment: CDR1 MNHEY and CDR2 SVGAGI. Written as DNA, the CDR3 is TGTGCCAGCAGTTACTCCTCGGGGGGGAAAAGGGATGGCTACACCTTC. It translates to CASSYSSGGKRDGYTF.

The J gene is TRBJ2-5, the V gene TRBV28; 9 bases map to TRBD2. Germline values: CDR1 MDHEN, CDR2 SYDVKM. CDR3 size: 17 residues. V lost 5 bases, J lost 2 bases, and 12 bases stayed unmatched. In nucleotides, the CDR3 is TGTGCCAGCAGTCCCCTGACTAGCGGAAAAGATCAAGAGACCCAGTACTTC. Protein: CASSPLTSGKDQETQYF.